The 13 T cell receptor beta chains below come from one sample, sequenced in a study of T-cell reconstitution after alpha-beta-depleted transplantation in children (TCRdb year 2016). Interpreted using the paper, the treatment or condition label stands for: allogeneic hematopoietic cell transplantation with graft depleted of TCRalphabeta T cells and CD19 B cells. The library was prepared using PCR. Instrument on record: Illumina HiSeq 2500. TCR libraries were prepared with molecular barcoding, using unique molecular identifiers to normalize TCRbeta repertoire quantification. TCRdb reworked the public reads: Q25 trimming with fastp, MiXCR clone assembly, productive beta chains retained. Rows are combined by CDR3 protein, so each entry shows the most common genes and DNA. In all, the sample holds fewer than 450,000 distinct CDR3 sequences, and roughly 15% of those were seen once. Approximately 38% of the sample is held by the ten biggest clonotypes.

The sequences come from PBMCs, mostly from graft donor cells, collected 360 days after TCRalphabeta/CD19-depleted stem cell transplant. Receptors were obtained from a male patient aged 2-10 years who had a stem cell transplant for acute lymphoblastic leukemia, so the T cells may come from the graft donor.

The table lists this clonotype with a few counts. The chain is built from TRBV2 and TRBJ2-7; maybe TRBD1 (5 bases). V lost 6 bases, J lost 4 bases, and 16 bases lay in between. Germline V gene sequence: CDR1 SNHLY, CDR2 FYNNEI. The length of the CDR3 is 14 residues. The CDR3 is CASSRQPNIYEQYF. The CDR3 DNA follows: TGTGCCAGCAGCCGACAGCCAAACATATACGAGCAGTACTTC.

This chain links TRBV7-9 with TRBJ1-6; no clear D gene. V was clipped by 8 bases and J by 14 bases, with 13 bases between them. Germline-derived CDR1 and CDR2 are SEHNR and FQNEAQ (reference sequence). The CDR3 contains 11 residues. CDR3 in DNA: TGTGCCAGCGAAAGGGAGGGTACCCTCCACTTT. Protein: CASEREGTLHF.

This clonotype was detected only a few times. J is TRBJ2-1 and V is TRBV29-1; 7 positions agree with TRBD2. Germline assignment: CDR1 SQVTM and CDR2 ANQGSEA. The ends lost 5 bases at V and 4 bases at J; junction bases unmatched: 5. The length of the CDR3 is 13 residues. CDR3 loop: CSVLRTSYNEQFF. Here the CDR3 DNA reads TGCAGCGTTCTGAGGACTAGTTACAATGAGCAGTTCTTC.

A few counts support this clonotype. The V and J genes are TRBV5-1 and TRBJ1-4; TRBD1 matches at 8 bases. This CDR3 is built from 15 residues. V shed 3 bases and J 8 bases; nucleotides not matched to a gene: 9. Germline assignment: CDR1 SGHRS and CDR2 YFSETQ. CDR3: CASSCWTGLLEKLFF. DNA of the CDR3: TGCGCCAGCAGCTGCTGGACAGGGCTCCTCGAAAAACTGTTTTTT.

This chain links TRBV12-3 or TRBV12-4 with TRBJ1-5; no reliable D call. This CDR3 has 14 residues. Trimming removed 10 bases from V and 0 bases from J, with 13 bases in between. The DNA for the CDR3 is TGTGCCAAGCCCCAGCGGGCTAGCAATCAGCCCCAGCATTTT. This translates into CAKPQRASNQPQHF.

This clonotype was seen more than once but under ten times. The V call is TRBV20-1, the J call TRBJ2-1, with a weak D call TRBD2 (5 bases). The CDR3 is made up of 16 amino acids. With 0 bases removed from V and 2 bases from J, the gap between germline ends came to 14 bases. Germline V gene data show CDR1 as DFQATT and CDR2 as SNEGSKA (reference sequence). CDR3 DNA: TGCAGTGCTAGAGAGGGAGTGGTCCACCCCTACAATGAGCAGTTCTTC. Protein: CSAREGVVHPYNEQFF.

J is TRBJ2-3 and V is TRBV5-1, with 9 bases identical to TRBD2. The J segment lost 5 bases and the V segment lost 0 bases, leaving 4 bases of the junction unmatched. This CDR3 has 15 residues. Per the germline V gene, CDR1 is SGHRS and CDR2 is YFSETQ. Here the CDR3 DNA reads TGCGCCAGCAGCTTGGGACTAGCGGACGGAGATACGCAGTATTTT. Translating gives CASSLGLADGDTQYF. The complete variable domain, with remaining parts taken from reference TRBV5-1 and TRBJ2-3, reads KAGVTQTPRYLIKTRGQQVTLSCSPISGHRSVSWYQQTPGQGLQFLFEYFSETQRNKGNFPGRFSGRQFSNSRSEMNVSTLELGDSALYLCASSLGLADGDTQYFGPGTRLTVL.

Only one count was recorded for this clonotype. Here the CDR3 reads CASREDSFQETQYF. In DNA form, the CDR3 reads TGTGCCAGCAGGGAGGACAGTTTCCAAGAGACCCAGTACTTC. The chain is built from TRBV2 and TRBJ2-5; TRBD1 might be the D (6 bases). The germline V gene encodes CDR1 SNHLY and CDR2 FYNNEI. V lost 6 bases and J lost 1, with 12 bases in between. The CDR3 has 14 residues.

This sequence joins TRBV6-1 and TRBJ2-7; 10 bases agree with TRBD2. The J segment lost 3 bases and the V segment lost 6 bases, leaving 8 bases of the junction unmatched. The CDR3 covers 15 residues. The germline V gene has CDR1 MNHNS and CDR2 SASEGT. CDR3 region: CASSHASSGSYEQYF. For the CDR3, the DNA is TGTGCCAGCAGCCATGCATCTAGCGGGAGCTACGAGCAGTACTTC.

This clonotype came up a few times. The chain uses TRBV4-1 and TRBJ2-2, with D maybe TRBD2 (6 bases). This CDR3 has 15 residues. Trimming took off 1 base at V and 3 bases at J, with 9 bases between the two ends. CDR1 is MGHRA and CDR2 is YSYEKL in the germline V gene. In DNA, the CDR3 is TGCGCCAGCAGCCAAGTCCGCGGGGACACCGGGGAGCTGTTTTTT. This codes for CASSQVRGDTGELFF.

This clonotype was recorded a few times. The V gene is TRBV6-5, the J gene TRBJ1-2, with 8 bases identical to TRBD1. From germline, CDR1 is MNHEY and CDR2 SVGAGI. V shed 4 bases and J 3 bases; nucleotides not matched to a gene: 4. CDR3 length: 14 residues. The CDR3 coding sequence is TGTGCCAGCAGTTGGGACAGGTCCTACTATGGCTACACCTTC. It yields the protein CASSWDRSYYGYTF.

The table lists this clonotype with many counts. CDR3 loop: CASSSDGSSYNEQFF. The CDR3 nucleotides read TGTGCCAGCAGTTCGGACGGGAGCTCCTACAATGAGCAGTTCTTC. This rearrangement joins TRBV12-3 or TRBV12-4 to TRBJ2-1, with D perhaps TRBD2 (6 bases). Between the trimmed V and J ends, which lost 4 bases and 0 bases, there was a span of 10 bases. The CDR3 spans 15 residues.

This clonotype has at least ten counts. This chain connects TRBV5-1 to TRBJ2-5; D is uncertain. V was trimmed by 1 base and J by 4 bases, leaving 11 bases between them. Germline assignment: CDR1 SGHRS and CDR2 YFSETQ. The CDR3 runs 14 residues. CDR3 in amino acids: CASSLSPLGETQYF. The DNA of the CDR3 is TGCGCCAGCAGCTTGAGCCCCTTGGGAGAGACCCAGTACTTC.